This passage covers 25 T cell receptor beta chains from one sample sequenced in a study of T cell responses to AZD1222 COVID-19 vaccine. TCRdb's copy holds only in-frame clones and misses some; the assay was immunoSEQ multiplex PCR. The data hold approximately 120,000 clones, with about 92% observed a single time. The specimen was peripheral blood, collected on day 0 of AZD1222 vaccination. The origin of the receptors is an adult in good health.

The genes are TRBV5-1 and TRBJ2-6, with D hard to call. Between the trimmed V and J ends, which lost 3 bases and 0 bases, there was a span of 10 bases. The CDR3 sequence is 16 residues long. Germline values: CDR1 SGHRS, CDR2 YFSETQ. As DNA, the CDR3 is TGCGCCAGCAGCTCCCGGGTCAACTCTGGGGCCAACGTCCTGACTTTC. This encodes CASSSRVNSGANVLTF.

This clone was seen a single time. Written as DNA, the CDR3 is TGTGCCAGCAGTGATCCTTTAAGGAATCAGCCCCAGCATTTT. Its protein is CASSDPLRNQPQHF. The V gene is TRBV6-1, the J gene TRBJ1-5, with D hard to call. This CDR3 is built from 14 residues. The germline V gene has CDR1 MNHNS and CDR2 SASEGT. The V gene lost 3 bases and the J gene lost 4 bases, with 10 bases spanning the gap.

V usage is TRBV7-6 and J usage is TRBJ1-5; D is possibly TRBD1 (6 bases). The V gene lost 4 bases and the J gene lost 6 bases, with 16 bases spanning the gap. Per the germline V gene, CDR1 is SGHVS and CDR2 is FNYEAQ. The CDR3 has 15 amino acids. The CDR3 reads CASSSLGGSGQPQHF. The CDR3 region has the DNA TGTGCCAGCAGCTCATTGGGGGGCAGCGGTCAGCCCCAGCATTTT.

The V gene is TRBV20-1, the J gene TRBJ1-2, with D unclear. Germline CDR1 and CDR2: DFQATT and SNEGSKA (reference sequence). There are 12 residues in the CDR3. Trimming cost V 3 bases and J 0 bases, with 5 bases left between them. This chain's CDR3 is CSASPSNYGYTF. DNA for the CDR3: TGCAGTGCTAGTCCTTCTAACTATGGCTACACCTTC.

A single count supports this clone. The chain recombines TRBV27 with TRBJ1-2; a weak D match, TRBD1 (5 bases). V lost 5 bases to trimming and J lost 4 bases, with 26 bases between them. The CDR3 has 18 amino acids. CDR1 and CDR2 (germline): MNHEY, SMNVEV (reference sequence). CDR3 in amino acids: CASSPLPGWLWDPYGYTF. CDR3 coding DNA: TGTGCCAGCAGTCCCCTCCCGGGTTGGCTCTGGGACCCCTATGGCTACACCTTC.

The chain uses TRBV7-2 and TRBJ1-1, with 8 nucleotides matching TRBD1. The V segment lost 4 bases and the J segment 6 bases; nucleotides outside the gene matches: 7. The CDR3 runs to 14 residues. Germline V gene data show CDR1 as SGHTA and CDR2 as FQGNSA. CDR3 amino acids: CASSWRTGSPEAFF. The CDR3 DNA is TGTGCCAGCAGCTGGAGGACAGGGTCCCCTGAAGCTTTCTTT.

The chain carries TRBV5-7 and TRBJ1-5; 7 nucleotides agree with TRBD1. Being an ORF, TRBV5-7 has a function that is uncertain. The CDR3 sequence is 17 residues long. V shed 0 bases and J 1 base; nucleotides not matched to a gene: 7. CDR3 loop: CASSLVAGGWSNQPQHF. The CDR3 nucleotides are TGTGCCAGCAGCTTGGTGGCAGGGGGTTGGAGCAATCAGCCCCAGCATTTT.

V usage is TRBV5-1 and J usage is TRBJ2-1; 10 nucleotides match TRBD1. The CDR3 spans 15 residues. V was pared by 4 bases and J by 9 bases, with 10 bases of the junction left unmatched. The germline CDR1 and CDR2 sequences are SGHRS and YFSETQ. CDR3 coding DNA: TGCGCCAGCAGCCCCCATGACAGGGGGCTGGGTGAGCAGTTCTTC. It encodes CASSPHDRGLGEQFF.

This chain uses TRBV28 with TRBJ2-2, with 8 bases fitting TRBD2. Germline lookup yields CDR1 MDHEN and CDR2 SYDVKM. The length of the CDR3 is 16 residues. Trimming removed 3 bases from V and 6 bases from J; junction bases left unmatched: 9. The CDR3 nucleotides are TGTGCCAGCAGTTTGAGTCGGGAGGGGATCGCCGGGGAGCTGTTTTTT. This translates into CASSLSREGIAGELFF.

This clone was observed a single time. This sequence joins TRBV30 and TRBJ1-5, with TRBD1 as a possible D gene (5 bases). V gave up 7 bases and J gave up 4 bases, with 20 bases separating them. The CDR3 spans 15 residues. Germline CDR1 and CDR2: GTSNPN and SVGIG (reference sequence). The CDR3 protein is CAFARGSGGNQPQHF. The CDR3 DNA reads TGTGCCTTCGCACGAGGGTCGGGGGGGAATCAGCCCCAGCATTTT. Drawing the rest from reference TRBV30 and TRBJ1-5, the complete variable domain is SQTIHQWPATLVQPVGSPLSLECTVEGTSNPNLYWYRQAAGRGLQLLFYSVGIGQISSEVPQNLSASRPQDRQFILSSKKLLLSDSGFYLCAFARGSGGNQPQHFGDGTRLSIL.

The genes are TRBV28 and TRBJ2-1; TRBD2 agrees at 9 bases. Germline V gives CDR1 MDHEN, CDR2 SYDVKM. CDR3 length equals 17 residues. V lost 6 bases, J lost 6 bases, and 15 bases stayed unmatched. The CDR3 sequence is CASSSPLMVAGVNEQFF. The CDR3 coding sequence is TGTGCCAGCAGCTCCCCACTTATGGTAGCGGGAGTCAATGAGCAGTTCTTC. Full variable domain (outside the CDR3, taken from reference TRBV28 and TRBJ2-1): DVKVTQSSRYLVKRTGEKVFLECVQDMDHENMFWYRQDPGLGLRLIYFSYDVKMKEKGDIPEGYSVSREKKERFSLILESASTNQTSMYLCASSSPLMVAGVNEQFFGPGTRLTVL.

This chain connects TRBV6-5 to TRBJ1-2; D gene unclear. V dropped 0 bases and J dropped 6 bases, with 11 bases sitting between them. Germline V gene lookup returns CDR1 MNHEY and CDR2 SVGAGI. The CDR3 contains 14 residues. CDR3 region: CASSYSEGLNGYTF. The CDR3 region has the DNA TGTGCCAGCAGTTACTCGGAAGGGTTAAATGGCTACACCTTC.

J is TRBJ2-1 and V is TRBV5-4; weak D call: TRBD1 (5 bases). Germline CDR1 and CDR2: SGHNT and YYREEE (reference sequence). The germline V and J ends were trimmed by 0 bases and 8 bases, with 9 bases remaining between them. The CDR3 length is 13 residues. CDR3 region: CASSLERGDEQFF. CDR3 bases: TGTGCCAGCAGCTTGGAAAGGGGCGATGAGCAGTTCTTC.

The chain employs TRBV27 and TRBJ2-1; 9 bases agree with TRBD2. The CDR3 loop spans 14 amino acids. Germline loops: CDR1 MNHEY, CDR2 SMNVEV (reference sequence). The junction had 12 bases not matched to a gene; V was cut back by 10 bases and J by 8 bases. The CDR3 loop is CATKKPSGTDEQFF. CDR3 DNA sequence: TGTGCCACCAAGAAGCCTAGCGGGACGGATGAGCAGTTCTTC.

The chain's CDR3 is CALVGSNEQFF. Written as DNA, the CDR3 is TGTGCCCTAGTAGGTAGCAATGAGCAGTTCTTC. V is TRBV6-5 and J is TRBJ2-1; no clear D gene. This CDR3 is built from 11 residues. Germline values: CDR1 MNHEY, CDR2 SVGAGI. With 11 bases removed from V and 6 bases from J, the gap between germline ends came to 11 bases.

The genes are TRBV6-5 and TRBJ2-2; the match to TRBD1 covers 7 bases. The CDR3 is 15 amino acids. With V trimmed by 6 bases and J by 7 bases, 11 bases remained unmatched. The germline CDR1 and CDR2 sequences are MNHEY and SVGAGI. The chain's CDR3 is CASSGNTGVSGELFF. The CDR3 coding sequence is TGTGCCAGCAGCGGCAACACAGGGGTGAGCGGGGAGCTGTTTTTT.

The chain uses TRBV9 and TRBJ1-6; D is unclear. This CDR3 spans 13 amino acids. CDR1 is SGDLS, CDR2 YYNGEE, per germline. Between the trimmed V and J ends, which lost 0 bases and 13 bases, there was a span of 11 bases. CDR3 protein: CASSVGQRFPLHF. CDR3 sequence (DNA): TGTGCCAGCAGCGTAGGCCAGCGCTTTCCCCTCCACTTT.

This rearrangement joins TRBV20-1 to TRBJ1-4; no definite D call. The CDR3 runs to 13 residues. V gave up 3 bases and J gave up 4 bases, with 9 bases separating them. Germline V gene data show CDR1 as DFQATT and CDR2 as SNEGSKA (reference sequence). Here the CDR3 DNA reads TGCAGTGCTAGTGCGGGGTTTAATGAAAAACTGTTTTTT. Its protein is CSASAGFNEKLFF.

The chain is built from TRBV6-4 and TRBJ1-1, with a possible D match to TRBD1 (5 bases). Germline V CDR1 and CDR2: MRHNA, SNTAGT. Trimming left V 4 bases short and J 1 base short, with 7 bases between. The CDR3 spans 13 residues. In nucleotides, the CDR3 is TGTGCCAGCAGTGTGGGGGAGAACACTGAAGCTTTCTTT. Its translation: CASSVGENTEAFF.

The chain has TRBV5-6 and TRBJ2-3; possibly TRBD2 for D (5 bases). V lost 4 bases, J lost 5 bases, and 11 bases lay in between. This CDR3 is built from 13 residues. Germline CDR1 and CDR2: SGHDT and YYEEEE. The CDR3 bases are TGTGCCAGCAGCCTGGGCGCGGGAGATACGCAGTATTTT. Translation: CASSLGAGDTQYF.

This chain joins TRBV10-1 and TRBJ1-5; TRBD1 might be the D (6 bases). V shed 6 bases and J shed 2 bases, with 8 bases lying between them. Germline loops: CDR1 WNHNN, CDR2 SYGVQD (reference sequence). This CDR3 has 13 amino acids. The CDR3 loop is CASRWGRNQPQHF. DNA for the CDR3: TGCGCCAGCAGGTGGGGGCGCAATCAGCCCCAGCATTTT.

In DNA, the CDR3 is TGTGCCAGTAGTCTCCTCGGGGGTAGGAGCACAGATACGCAGTATTTT. Protein: CASSLLGGRSTDTQYF. The rearrangement uses TRBV19 and TRBJ2-3; the D gene is possibly TRBD2 (6 bases). Trimming removed 5 bases from V and 0 bases from J, with 15 bases in between. The germline CDR1 and CDR2 sequences are LNHDA and SQIVND (reference sequence). This CDR3 has 16 amino acids.

The J gene is TRBJ1-2, the V gene TRBV7-3, with TRBD1 matching over 9 bases. This CDR3 has 12 amino acids. Germline assignment: CDR1 SGHTA and CDR2 FQGTGA. Trimming removed 4 bases from V and 10 bases from J; junction bases left unmatched: 4. The CDR3 is CASSSGTGNYTF. CDR3 nucleotide sequence: TGTGCCAGCAGCTCGGGGACAGGGAACTACACCTTC.

The V gene is TRBV5-1, the J gene TRBJ2-1; possible D gene TRBD2, 5 bases. The CDR3 sequence is 12 residues long. The germline V gene has CDR1 SGHRS and CDR2 YFSETQ. V was pared by 1 base and J by 6 bases, with 5 bases between. For the CDR3, the DNA is TGCGCCAGCAGCTTGACTAGCAATGAGCAGTTCTTC. Translation gives CASSLTSNEQFF.

This clone was seen only a few times. This chain connects TRBV2 to TRBJ1-1, with TRBD1 matching 9 bases. Germline CDR1 reads SNHLY; CDR2 reads FYNNEI. The CDR3 consists of 17 residues. V shed 5 bases and J 0 bases; nucleotides not matched to a gene: 10. CDR3 protein: CASSSRDRAVVNTEAFF. In DNA form, the CDR3 reads TGTGCCAGCAGTAGCCGGGACAGGGCTGTAGTGAACACTGAAGCTTTCTTT.